This T cell receptor (beta chain) was retrieved from a study of control samples from healthy donors and cancer patients. V gave up 1 base and J gave up 6 bases; unmatched junction bases: 8. The CDR3 covers 16 residues. Germline CDR1 is LGHDT and CDR2 is YNNKEL (reference sequence). Generated by immunoSEQ multiplex PCR, the TCRdb table keeps only in-frame clones and is missing some. The table lists more than 50,000 clones, 65% to 90% of them singletons. This chain connects TRBV3-1 (or the pseudogene TRBV3-2) to TRBJ2-1; 8 bases align to TRBD2. Sequenced input: blood. The TCR was taken from a middle-aged man in good health. This chain's CDR3 is CASSQVFLAGINEQFF. The DNA of the CDR3 is TGTGCCAGCAGCCAAGTCTTCCTAGCGGGTATCAATGAGCAGTTCTTC.